The sequence of this T cell receptor (beta chain) was determined in a study of T cell responses to AZD1222 COVID-19 vaccine (dated by TCRdb to the early 2020s). Study-wide context: TCR sequencing was performed for about 250 trial participants, of whom roughly 200 were given two doses of AZD1222 and around 25 were given two doses of MenACWY control vaccine. Trial participants were enrolled into age subgroups of 18-55, 56-69 and 70-plus years, which contained around 140, 26 and 57 TCR-sequenced participants, respectively. General conclusions and limits of the study: Conclusions about previously exposed vaccinees are limited, since just five to seven AZD1222 recipients were seropositive for SARS-CoV-2 at baseline. The vaccine-associated CD4 TCRs covered the entire spike protein, and the dominant responses fell in regions 160-218 and 743-854. Most participants were white British and females outnumbered males, and the authors suggested that clonal diversity may have been underestimated. In the small 56-69-year group, the increase in depth fell short of significance, most likely because of low power. After two AZD1222 doses, spike-specific TCR breadth and depth were significantly higher than at day 0 and than in MenACWY recipients. No day 14 peak-response samples were available, so repertoires were characterized only after the peak T cell response. Reportedly, close to half of the unique spike-specific TCRs recognized epitopes lying outside the regions that are mutated in the B.1.351 and B.1.1.7 variants.

The CDR3 regions of human TCRbeta chains were subjected to immunosequencing. Per the original workflow: TCRs in the repertoires were matched against a reference library of SARS-CoV-2-specific TCRs that had been generated with the MIRA antigen-specificity platform. Breadth was defined as the fraction of unique TCRs that were SARS-CoV-2-associated, and depth was defined as the fraction of total T cells that were SARS-CoV-2-associated. Using the MIRA data, every spike-specific TCR was mapped to the spike region that the TCR reacted to and assigned to either a CD4 or a CD8 class. Log10-transformed breadth and depth values were compared by one-way ANOVA with Sidak's multiple comparisons tests. TCRdb retrieved this table from immuneACCESS and kept in-frame rearrangements only. Not all clones are present; in checked studies, unresolved V genes account for under half, and no reason is known for the remainder. Clone size and the V and J calls come from that table; the DNA yielded D and trimming. The sample data list about 77,000 clones, and roughly nine tenths of these were observed just once. Around 5.1% of the sample belongs to the ten largest clones.

A word on this clone: Its antigen remains unidentified. No qualities accompany the bases; no much larger clone lies one base away.

The label giving this sample's time point can be read as: about 28 days (+/-7) after the second vaccine dose. AZD1222 recipients given second doses at about 4 weeks or at about 12 weeks were pooled, since spike-specific TCR depth and breadth were not found to differ between the two schedules. Vaccinee samples were obtained from the UK trials COV001 and COV002, which included a single-blind randomized controlled phase 2/3 trial of AZD1222 (ChAdOx1 nCoV-19) in healthy adults. For TCRbeta chain sequencing, PBMC samples from trial participants were taken at day 0 and at day 28 after the second dose. CDR1 and CDR2 are drawn from the germline V gene: KGHSH, LQKENI. Its CDR3 holds 16 amino acids, cysteine through phenylalanine. Only the CDR3 part of the read is kept: 48 bases, read in frame from the first base. The junction shows trimming of 3 bases on V and 3 bases on J, plus 17 bases between the germline ends.

The chain joins TRBV18 to TRBJ2-5; D gene: possibly TRBD1, on 5 matching bases. The sequencing used peripheral blood, collected 28 days after the second AZD1222 dose. This receptor was taken from an adult who received the AZD1222 COVID-19 vaccine. The CDR3 here reads CASSPGIGAGEETQYF. The base sequence is TGTGCCAGCTCACCGGGGATTGGGGCAGGTGAAGAGACCCAGTACTTC.